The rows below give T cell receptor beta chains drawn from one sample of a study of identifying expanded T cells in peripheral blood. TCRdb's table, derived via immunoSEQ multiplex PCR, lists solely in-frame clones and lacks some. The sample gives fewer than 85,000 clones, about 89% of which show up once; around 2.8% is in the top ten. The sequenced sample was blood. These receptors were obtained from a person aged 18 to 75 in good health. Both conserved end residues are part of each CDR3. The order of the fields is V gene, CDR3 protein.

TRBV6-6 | CASSGQVGVGYTF
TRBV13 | CASSAPGPIHDRSYNEQFF
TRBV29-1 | CSVVRTGSTEQFF
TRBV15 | CATSRDSQGDTGELFF
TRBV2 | CASSEGRDHQPQHF
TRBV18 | CASSNHPDREDEQYF
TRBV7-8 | CASSLLGAEDTQYF
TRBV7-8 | CASSPQWGQAISYEQYF
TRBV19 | CASSTPGQHYEQYF
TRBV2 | CASSDGGGRGIYGYTF
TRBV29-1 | CSVEVGGGGEQFF
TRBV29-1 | CSVAYLREDEQFF
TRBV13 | CASSHHGDSVNSPLHF
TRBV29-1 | CSVGASDSYEQYF
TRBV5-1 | CASSPSGFPHEQFF
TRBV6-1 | CASRPGGQSYGYTF
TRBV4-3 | CARQGEQYF
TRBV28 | CASRQGGTEAFF
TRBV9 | CASSPQEGIYGYTF
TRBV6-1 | CASSEVFNQPQHF
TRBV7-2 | CASSLGQGRMVEQFF
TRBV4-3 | CASSQYSGSTDTQYF
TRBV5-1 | CASSLAVDTGELFF
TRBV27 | CASSLHDSPYEQYF
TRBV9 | CASSAQSFTDTQYF
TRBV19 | CASSITGASTEAFF
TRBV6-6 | CASSYLGQGTSPLHF
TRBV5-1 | CASSLEQTSTDTQYF
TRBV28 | CASRDRGYTEAFF
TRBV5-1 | CASMRTVAGYEQFF
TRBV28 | CASRLPPGTGDGYTF
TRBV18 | CASSPEISTDTQYF
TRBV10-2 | CASSIYGDNTEAFF
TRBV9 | CASSGTRGDTQYF
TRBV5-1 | CASTPLAGSTDTQYF
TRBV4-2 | CASSQDRGPNTGELFF
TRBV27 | CASSLSPPGHIPNYGYTF
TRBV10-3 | CAISESSAGGPYNEQFF
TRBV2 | CASRDRVTNYGYTF
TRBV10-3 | CAISELRDRPSNTGELFF
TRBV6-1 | CASSEAGAGANVLTF
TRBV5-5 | CASSQDVRTRTYEQYF
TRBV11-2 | CASSLISGMTGELFF
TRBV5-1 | CASRRGEVNTEAFF
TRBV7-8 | CASSILYRGSGDEQFF
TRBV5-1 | CASSQRPDTQYF
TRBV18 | CASSQYRGQETQYF
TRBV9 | CASSVAPGEPFAYEQYF
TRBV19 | CASTVVGRSTEAFF
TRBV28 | CASRTADPAGFYEQYF
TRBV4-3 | CASSRGGLGGLDNEQFF
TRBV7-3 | CASSSGRAVDTQYF
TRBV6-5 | CASSLGGSGNTIYF